Presented here are 13 T cell receptor beta chains from one specimen sequenced in a study of blood T cells in healthy people across ages. PCR was performed a second time for about 7 to 12 cycles using a sample-barcoded 5' primer and a J-beta primer mix. TCRdb itself ran the 5' RACE reads through MiXCR, one entry per CDR3 protein. The repertoire holds about 1.4 million distinct CDR3 sequences, with around 59% as singletons. Material for sequencing was blood. The receptor source for this set is a man between 18 and 35 years old in good health.

This chain uses TRBV9 with TRBJ2-7; D is unresolved. The CDR3 runs 12 residues. The V gene lost 4 bases and the J gene lost 5 bases, with 10 bases spanning the gap. Germline V lookup: CDR1 SGDLS, CDR2 YYNGEE. The CDR3 DNA is TGTGCCAGCAGCAACCCCGGCCACGAGCAGTACTTC. It translates to CASSNPGHEQYF. Based on the CDR3 plus reference TRBV9 and TRBJ2-7, the full variable domain is DSGVTQTPKHLITATGQRVTLRCSPRSGDLSVYWYQQSLDQGLQFLIQYYNGEERAKGNILERFSAQQFPDLHSELNLSSLELGDSALYFCASSNPGHEQYFGPGTRLTVT.

This clonotype came up a few times. The rearrangement links TRBV7-9 to TRBJ1-6; no clear D gene. Looked up from germline, CDR1 is SEHNR and CDR2 is FQNEAQ (reference sequence). Trimming removed 1 base at V and 7 bases at J, with 11 bases between. The CDR3 extends over 15 amino acids. CDR3 region: CASSLEEGGNSPLHF. The CDR3 DNA sequence: TGTGCCAGCAGCTTAGAGGAGGGTGGGAATTCACCCCTCCACTTT.

The V call is TRBV6-5, the J call TRBJ2-3; 15 bases line up with TRBD2. Trimming at V came to 0 bases and at J to 4 bases, leaving 2 bases not matched to a gene. The CDR3 loop spans 17 amino acids. Germline V lookup: CDR1 MNHEY, CDR2 SVGAGI. In DNA, the CDR3 is TGTGCCAGCAGTTACTCGGGACTAGCGGGGGGCCCAGATACGCAGTATTTT. Translating gives CASSYSGLAGGPDTQYF.

This clonotype showed up just a few times. The genes are TRBV6-5 and TRBJ2-1, with 7 bases aligning to TRBD2. The CDR3 totals 15 residues. V dropped 5 bases and J dropped 2; count of bases not matched to a gene: 6. Germline loops: CDR1 MNHEY, CDR2 SVGAGI. The CDR3 protein is CASSLQAGTYNEQFF. CDR3 sequence (DNA): TGTGCCAGCAGTCTTCAAGCGGGAACCTACAATGAGCAGTTCTTC.

The chain uses TRBV7-9 and TRBJ2-3; no reliable D call. The CDR3 covers 15 residues. Trimming removed 5 bases at V and 5 bases at J, with 17 bases between. Germline V gene data show CDR1 as SEHNR and CDR2 as FQNEAQ (reference sequence). The chain's CDR3 is CASSTSMIRVDTQYF. The CDR3 region has the DNA TGTGCCAGCAGCACAAGTATGATTAGGGTAGATACGCAGTATTTT.

V gene TRBV2 combines with J gene TRBJ2-7; D call uncertain. V gave up 3 bases and J gave up 5 bases, with 5 bases separating them. Germline assignment: CDR1 SNHLY and CDR2 FYNNEI. The CDR3 runs to 11 residues. The CDR3 nucleotides are TGTGCCAGCAGTGACAGTGACGAGCAGTACTTC. The encoded protein is CASSDSDEQYF.

With respect to this clonotype: One end of the junction varies from germline; a read error may be responsible. The chain recombines TRBV25-1 with TRBJ2-5; unclear D gene. This CDR3 spans 10 amino acids. Per germline, CDR1 MGHDK and CDR2 SYGVNS. The CDR3: CASAQETKYF. DNA of the CDR3: TGTGCCAGCGCCCAAGAGACCAAGTACTTC.

The chain links TRBV4-1 to TRBJ2-7; D is perhaps TRBD2 (6 bases). The V gene's germline CDR1 is MGHRA and CDR2 YSYEKL. Deletions cut 1 base from V and 4 bases from J, with 11 bases between. The CDR3 loop spans 14 amino acids. CDR3 bases: TGCGCCAGCAGCCAAGGCGGGGAGGTGTACGAGCAGTACTTC. The encoded protein is CASSQGGEVYEQYF.

The gene calls are TRBV20-1 and TRBJ1-4, with no clear D. This CDR3 contains 13 residues. V lost 6 bases and J 8 bases, leaving 16 bases between the germline ends. The V gene's germline CDR1 is DFQATT and CDR2 SNEGSKA (reference sequence). The CDR3, as DNA: TGCAGTGCACAGTCATCCTTGGGCGAAAAACTGTTTTTT. This codes for CSAQSSLGEKLFF.

In this sample, this clonotype turned up once. The chain links TRBV6-5 to TRBJ2-1; 7 nucleotides align to TRBD1. Judging by the DNA end, TRBJ2-7 fits better; the J call may be wrong. The germline gives CDR1 MNHEY, CDR2 SVGAGI. CDR3 size: 14 residues. CDR3 sequence: CASSYSPTGDEQYF. In DNA form, the CDR3 reads TGTGCCAGCAGTTACTCGCCCACAGGGGACGAGCAGTACTTC.

The chain combines TRBV20-1 with TRBJ1-5; D uncertain. Between the trimmed V and J ends, which lost 6 bases and 1 base, there was a span of 13 bases. Germline lookup yields CDR1 DFQATT and CDR2 SNEGSKA (reference sequence). This CDR3 spans 14 amino acids. The CDR3: CSAPIRMSNQPQHF. The CDR3 region has the DNA TGCAGTGCCCCTATCCGCATGAGCAATCAGCCCCAGCATTTT.

This clonotype was seen only a few times. The V gene is TRBV5-1, the J gene TRBJ2-1; perhaps TRBD1 as D (6 bases). CDR3 length: 14 residues. The ends were cut back, 2 bases at V and 10 bases at J, with 16 bases in the middle. CDR1 and CDR2 (germline): SGHRS, YFSETQ. The CDR3 protein is CASSLYLQGGEQFF. CDR3 DNA sequence: TGCGCCAGCAGCTTATATTTACAGGGCGGCGAGCAGTTCTTC. Supplemented by reference TRBV5-1 and TRBJ2-1, the full variable domain reads KAGVTQTPRYLIKTRGQQVTLSCSPISGHRSVSWYQQTPGQGLQFLFEYFSETQRNKGNFPGRFSGRQFSNSRSEMNVSTLELGDSALYLCASSLYLQGGEQFFGPGTRLTVL.

This clonotype was seen a handful of times. This chain connects TRBV20-1 to TRBJ2-1, with D perhaps matching TRBD1 (6 bases). The CDR3 sequence is 11 residues long. Germline CDR1 and CDR2: DFQATT and SNEGSKA (reference sequence). The V end lost 6 bases, the J end lost 10 bases, and 13 bases lay between the germline ends. The CDR3 region is CSATDQGEQFF. The CDR3, as DNA: TGCAGTGCAACAGACCAGGGGGAGCAGTTCTTC.